The following is a T cell receptor beta chain sequence with its context. The sample belongs to a study of T cell changes during pregnancy in multiple sclerosis. CDR1 and CDR2 (germline): SGHVS, FQNEAQ. Trimming took off 5 bases at V and 1 base at J, with 26 bases between the two ends. The CDR3 extends over 19 amino acids. Using immunoSEQ multiplex PCR, the repertoire was profiled, and TCRdb retains in-frame clones only, with some absent. The sample contains some 80,000 clones, roughly 90% of which appear only once. The chain has TRBV7-8 and TRBJ1-1; D possibly corresponds to TRBD1 (5 bases). The specimen comprised peripheral blood, sampled in the first trimester of pregnancy. The origin of this receptor is a female donor in good health, enrolled as a control in a pregnancy study. The chain's CDR3 is CASSLPGRGALVANTEAFF. The CDR3 DNA reads TGTGCCAGCAGCCTCCCCGGGAGGGGCGCGTTGGTGGCGAACACTGAAGCTTTCTTT.